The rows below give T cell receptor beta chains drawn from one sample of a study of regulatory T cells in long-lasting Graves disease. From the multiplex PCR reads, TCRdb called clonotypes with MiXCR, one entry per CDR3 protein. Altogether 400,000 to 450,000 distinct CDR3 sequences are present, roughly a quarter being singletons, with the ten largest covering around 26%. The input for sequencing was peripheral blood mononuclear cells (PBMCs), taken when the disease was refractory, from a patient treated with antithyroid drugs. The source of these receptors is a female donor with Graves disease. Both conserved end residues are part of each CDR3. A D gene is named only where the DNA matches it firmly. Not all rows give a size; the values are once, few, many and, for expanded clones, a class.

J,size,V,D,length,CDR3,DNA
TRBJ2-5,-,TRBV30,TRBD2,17,CAWSASRTSGISETQYF,TGTGCCTGGAGTGCTTCAAGGACTAGCGGGATATCGGAGACCCAGTACTTC
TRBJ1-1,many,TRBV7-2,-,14,CASSLGGATPEAFF,TGTGCCAGCAGCCTTGGGGGGGCCACTCCTGAAGCTTTCTTT
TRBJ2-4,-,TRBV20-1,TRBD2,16,CSAARGTSGAKNIQYF,TGCAGTGCGGCGAGGGGGACTAGCGGGGCCAAAAACATTCAGTACTTC
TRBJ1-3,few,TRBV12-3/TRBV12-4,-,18,CASSLDWRAMGSGNTIYF,TGTGCCAGCAGTTTAGACTGGAGGGCTATGGGCTCTGGAAACACCATATATTTT
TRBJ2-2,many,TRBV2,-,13,CASSVLGGGELFF,TGTGCCAGCAGTGTTTTAGGGGGCGGGGAGCTGTTTTTT
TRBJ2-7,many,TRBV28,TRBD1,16,CASSPPTGTGVGEQYF,TGTGCCAGCAGTCCACCGACCGGGACAGGGGTGGGGGAGCAGTACTTC
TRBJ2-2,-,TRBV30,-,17,CAWSTQLGQAGTGELFF,TGTGCCTGGAGTACCCAACTGGGTCAGGCAGGGACCGGGGAGCTGTTTTTT
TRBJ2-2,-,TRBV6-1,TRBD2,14,CASNGGGLTGELFF,TGTGCCAGCAACGGGGGAGGGCTCACCGGGGAGCTGTTTTTT
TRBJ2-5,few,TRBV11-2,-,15,CASSLVQGLQETQYF,TGTGCCAGCAGCTTAGTCCAGGGATTGCAAGAGACCCAGTACTTC
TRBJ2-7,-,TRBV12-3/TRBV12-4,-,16,CASSLSIRQGTPEQYF,TGTGCCAGCAGTTTAAGTATCCGGCAGGGGACCCCCGAGCAGTACTTC
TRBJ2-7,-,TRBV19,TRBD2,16,CASSIDPAGGPNEQYF,TGTGCCAGTAGTATAGATCCAGCGGGAGGGCCCAACGAGCAGTACTTC
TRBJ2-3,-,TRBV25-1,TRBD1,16,CASSGETGGFADTQYF,TGTGCCAGCAGTGGAGAAACAGGGGGCTTCGCAGATACGCAGTATTTT
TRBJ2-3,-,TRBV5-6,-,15,CASSSKRVLTDTQYF,TGTGCCAGCAGCTCAAAACGGGTCCTCACAGATACGCAGTATTTT
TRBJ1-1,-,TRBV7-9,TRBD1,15,CASSFTTGRNTEAFF,TGTGCCAGCAGCTTCACGACAGGGAGGAACACTGAAGCTTTCTTT
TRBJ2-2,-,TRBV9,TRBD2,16,CASSVALAGGTGELFF,TGTGCCAGCAGCGTAGCTTTAGCGGGAGGCACCGGGGAGCTGTTTTTT
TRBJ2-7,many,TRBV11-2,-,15,CASSLRGGSSYEQYF,TGTGCCAGCAGCTTACGTGGGGGGAGCTCCTACGAGCAGTACTTC
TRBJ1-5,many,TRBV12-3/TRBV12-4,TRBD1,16,CASSPRTGGTNQPQHF,TGTGCCAGCAGTCCAAGGACAGGGGGGACCAATCAGCCCCAGCATTTT
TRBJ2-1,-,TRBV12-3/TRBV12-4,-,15,CASSPSPRSYNEQFF,TGTGCCAGCAGCCCCTCTCCCCGCTCCTACAATGAGCAGTTCTTC
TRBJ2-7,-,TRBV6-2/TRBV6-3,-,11,CASGRDNKQYF,TGTGCCAGCGGAAGGGACAATAAGCAGTACTTC
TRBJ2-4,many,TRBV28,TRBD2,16,CASTHTPPGGWNIQYF,TGTGCCAGCACTCACACTCCCCCGGGGGGTTGGAACATTCAGTACTTC
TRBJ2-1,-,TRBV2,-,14,CASYHRVSYNEQFF,TGTGCCAGCTACCACAGGGTCTCCTACAATGAGCAGTTCTTC
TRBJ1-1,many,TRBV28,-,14,CASSGRDKNTEAFF,TGTGCCAGCAGTGGCCGGGACAAAAACACTGAAGCTTTCTTT
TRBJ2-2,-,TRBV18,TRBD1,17,CASSPIRTGDFTGELFF,TGTGCCAGCTCACCAATTCGGACAGGGGATTTCACCGGGGAGCTGTTTTTT
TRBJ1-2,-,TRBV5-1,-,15,CASSLAGGGEDGYTF,TGCGCCAGCAGCTTGGCCGGCGGGGGTGAAGATGGCTACACCTTC
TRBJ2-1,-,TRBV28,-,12,CASLGPSNEQFF,TGTGCCAGTTTGGGACCTTCGAATGAGCAGTTCTTC
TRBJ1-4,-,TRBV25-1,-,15,CASSEYSATNEKLFF,TGTGCCAGCAGTGAATATAGTGCAACTAATGAAAAACTGTTTTTT
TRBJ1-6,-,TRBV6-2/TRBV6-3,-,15,CASSRQSSYNSPLHF,TGTGCCAGCTCACGACAGAGCTCCTATAATTCACCCCTCCACTTT
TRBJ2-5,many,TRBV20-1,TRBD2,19,CSARDQGLAGGPNQETQYF,TGCAGTGCTAGAGATCAGGGACTAGCGGGAGGGCCTAACCAAGAGACCCAGTACTTC
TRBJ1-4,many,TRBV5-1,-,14,CASSSGATNEKLFF,TGTGCCAGCAGTTCAGGAGCAACTAATGAAAAACTGTTTTTT
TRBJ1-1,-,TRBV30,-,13,CAWSPGFTTEAFF,TGTGCCTGGAGTCCCGGGTTTACCACTGAAGCTTTCTTT
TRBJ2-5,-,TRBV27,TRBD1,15,CASSLYRGLRETQYF,TGTGCCAGCAGTTTATACAGGGGGCTTAGGGAGACCCAGTACTTC
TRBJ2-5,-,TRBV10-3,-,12,CAIGTEQETQYF,TGTGCCATCGGTACAGAACAAGAGACCCAGTACTTC
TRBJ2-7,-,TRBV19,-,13,CASRTQNFYEQYF,TGTGCCAGTAGGACACAGAACTTCTACGAGCAGTACTTC
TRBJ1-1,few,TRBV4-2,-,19,CASSQGTGFTSGMNTEAFF,TGTGCCAGCAGCCAAGGTACAGGGTTTACATCGGGCATGAACACTGAAGCTTTCTTT
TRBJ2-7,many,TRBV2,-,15,CASSTTGSRGDEQYF,TGTGCCAGCAGTACTACAGGGTCACGGGGGGACGAGCAGTACTTC
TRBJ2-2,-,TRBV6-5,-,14,CASSYRDGTGELFF,TGTGCCAGCAGCTACAGGGACGGCACCGGGGAGCTGTTTTTT
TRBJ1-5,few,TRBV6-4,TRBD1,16,CASSRAGTGKHQPQHF,TGTGCCAGCAGTCGGGCCGGGACAGGGAAACATCAGCCCCAGCATTTT
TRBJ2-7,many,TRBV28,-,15,CASSLRESPGREQYF,TGTGCCAGCAGTTTAAGGGAATCGCCAGGGCGCGAGCAGTACTTC
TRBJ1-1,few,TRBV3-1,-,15,CASSQDRAGNTEAFF,TGTGCCAGCAGCCAAGATCGGGCGGGGAACACTGAAGCTTTCTTT
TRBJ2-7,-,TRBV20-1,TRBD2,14,CSARRLAATYEQYF,TGCAGTGCTAGAAGACTAGCGGCGACCTACGAGCAGTACTTC
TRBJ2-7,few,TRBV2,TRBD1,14,CAGSPGTGKNEQYF,TGTGCCGGCAGCCCCGGGACAGGGAAGAACGAGCAGTACTTC
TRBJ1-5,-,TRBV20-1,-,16,CSAREALGSGDQPQHF,TGCAGTGCTAGAGAGGCCTTAGGGTCGGGGGATCAGCCCCAGCATTTT
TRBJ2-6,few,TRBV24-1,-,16,CATSGRAGTGANVLTF,TGTGCCACCAGTGGGCGGGCGGGGACCGGGGCCAACGTCCTGACTTTC
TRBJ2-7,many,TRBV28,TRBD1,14,CASSKPGGVYEQYF,TGTGCCAGCAGTAAACCAGGGGGAGTCTACGAGCAGTACTTC
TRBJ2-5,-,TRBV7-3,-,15,CASSLKGGNGETQYF,TGTGCCAGCAGCTTAAAAGGGGGTAACGGAGAGACCCAGTACTTC
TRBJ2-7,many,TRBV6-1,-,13,CATETPSSYEQYF,TGTGCCACCGAGACCCCAAGCTCCTACGAGCAGTACTTC
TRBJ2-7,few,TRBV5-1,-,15,CASSLEGSGTYEQYF,TGCGCCAGCAGCTTGGAGGGTAGCGGAACCTACGAGCAGTACTTC
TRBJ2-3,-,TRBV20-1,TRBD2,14,CSARIAGSGDTQYF,TGCAGTGCTAGAATAGCGGGGAGTGGTGATACGCAGTATTTT
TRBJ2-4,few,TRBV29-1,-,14,CSVVGRIAKNIQYF,TGCAGCGTTGTGGGGAGGATAGCCAAAAACATTCAGTACTTC
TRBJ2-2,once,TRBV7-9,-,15,CASIAASIYTGELFF,TGTGCCAGCATCGCGGCAAGCATATACACCGGGGAGCTGTTTTTT
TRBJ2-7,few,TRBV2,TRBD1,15,CASSRGQGGTYGQYF,TGTGCCAGCAGTAGGGGACAGGGGGGGACCTACGGGCAGTACTTC
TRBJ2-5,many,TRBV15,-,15,CATSRARDPQETQYF,TGTGCCACCAGCAGAGCAAGGGACCCCCAAGAGACCCAGTACTTC
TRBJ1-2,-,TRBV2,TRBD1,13,CASSVDRGNGYTF,TGTGCCAGCAGTGTAGACAGGGGGAATGGCTACACCTTC
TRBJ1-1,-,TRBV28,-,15,CASSSGTGSNTEAFF,TGTGCCAGCAGTTCAGGTACAGGATCGAACACTGAAGCTTTCTTT
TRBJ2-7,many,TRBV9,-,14,CASSVGQTSFEQYF,TGTGCCAGCAGCGTCGGGCAGACCTCGTTTGAGCAGTACTTC
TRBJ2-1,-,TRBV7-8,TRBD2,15,CASSLALTSGPEQFF,TGTGCCAGCAGCTTAGCGCTTACTAGCGGTCCTGAGCAGTTCTTC
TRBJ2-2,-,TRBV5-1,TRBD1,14,CASTVTGDTGELFF,TGCGCCAGCACCGTAACAGGGGACACCGGGGAGCTGTTTTTT
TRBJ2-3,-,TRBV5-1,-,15,CASSLGQGIGDTQYF,TGCGCCAGCAGCCTGGGGCAAGGGATTGGAGATACGCAGTATTTT